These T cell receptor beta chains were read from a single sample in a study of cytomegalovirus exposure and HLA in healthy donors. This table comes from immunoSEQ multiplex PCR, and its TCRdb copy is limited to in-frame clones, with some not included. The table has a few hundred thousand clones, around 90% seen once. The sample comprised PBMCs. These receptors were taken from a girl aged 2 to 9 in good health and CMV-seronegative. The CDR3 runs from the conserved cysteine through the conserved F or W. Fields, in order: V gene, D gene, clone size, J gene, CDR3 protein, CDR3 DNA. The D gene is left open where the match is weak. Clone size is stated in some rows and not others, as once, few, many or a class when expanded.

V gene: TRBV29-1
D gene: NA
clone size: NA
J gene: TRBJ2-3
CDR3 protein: CSVGDSEVGDTQYF
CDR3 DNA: TGCAGCGTTGGAGATAGCGAAGTGGGAGATACGCAGTATTTT

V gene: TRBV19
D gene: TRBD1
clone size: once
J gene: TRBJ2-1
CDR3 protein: CASREGQGVYNEQFF
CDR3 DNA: TGTGCCAGTAGGGAGGGACAGGGGGTCTACAATGAGCAGTTCTTC

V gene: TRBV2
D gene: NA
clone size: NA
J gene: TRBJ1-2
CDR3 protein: CASDPLEGRRNGYTF
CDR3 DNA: TGTGCCAGCGACCCTTTGGAGGGGAGGCGGAATGGCTACACCTTC

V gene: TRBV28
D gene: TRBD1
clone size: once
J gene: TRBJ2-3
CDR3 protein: CASSLGQISDTQYF
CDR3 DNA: TGTGCCAGCAGTCTGGGACAGATTTCAGATACGCAGTATTTT

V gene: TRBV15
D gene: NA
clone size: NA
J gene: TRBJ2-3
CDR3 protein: CATSLPSGEVDTQYF
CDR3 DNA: TGTGCCACCAGTTTACCTAGTGGGGAGGTGGATACGCAGTATTTT

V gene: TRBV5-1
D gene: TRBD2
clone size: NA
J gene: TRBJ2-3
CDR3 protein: CASSSLAGGLSRTDTQYF
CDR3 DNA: TGCGCCAGCAGCTCCCTAGCGGGAGGGCTAAGTCGCACAGATACGCAGTATTTT

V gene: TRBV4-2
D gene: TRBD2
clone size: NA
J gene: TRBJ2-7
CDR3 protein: CASSQEGAGGTSGYEQYF
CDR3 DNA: TGTGCCAGCAGCCAAGAGGGGGCCGGCGGGACTAGCGGCTACGAGCAGTACTTC

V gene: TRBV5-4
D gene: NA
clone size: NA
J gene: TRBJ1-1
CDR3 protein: CASSYRVGDGTEAFF
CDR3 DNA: TGTGCCAGCAGCTACAGGGTAGGAGATGGGACTGAAGCTTTCTTT

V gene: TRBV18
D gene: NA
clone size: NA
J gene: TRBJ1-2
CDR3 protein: CASSHDRADGYTF
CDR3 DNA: TGTGCCAGCTCACATGACAGAGCCGATGGCTACACCTTC

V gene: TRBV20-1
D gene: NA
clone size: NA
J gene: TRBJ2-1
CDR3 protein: CSGLEDEQFF
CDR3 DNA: TGCAGTGGGCTAGAGGATGAGCAGTTCTTC

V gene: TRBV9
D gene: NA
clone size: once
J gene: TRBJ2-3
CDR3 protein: CASSVATDTQYF
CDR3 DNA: TGTGCCAGCAGCGTAGCTACAGATACGCAGTATTTT

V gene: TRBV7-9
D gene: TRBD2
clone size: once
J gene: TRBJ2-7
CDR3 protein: CASCKTLNSGRAYEQYF
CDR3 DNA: TGTGCCAGCTGCAAAACCCTCAATAGCGGGAGAGCCTACGAGCAGTACTTC

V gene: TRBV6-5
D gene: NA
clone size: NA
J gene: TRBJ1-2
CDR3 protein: CASSVVGPEGGYTF
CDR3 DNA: TGTGCCAGCAGTGTAGTCGGCCCGGAGGGTGGCTACACCTTC

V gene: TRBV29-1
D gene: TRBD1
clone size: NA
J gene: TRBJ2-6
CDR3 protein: CSVRDRGREWLSGANVLTF
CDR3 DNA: TGCAGCGTTCGGGACAGGGGTAGGGAGTGGCTCTCTGGGGCCAACGTCCTGACTTTC

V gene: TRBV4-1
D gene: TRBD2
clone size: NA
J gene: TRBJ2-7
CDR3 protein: CASSSQTSGAYEQYF
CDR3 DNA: TGCGCCAGCAGCTCACAGACTAGCGGAGCCTACGAGCAGTACTTC

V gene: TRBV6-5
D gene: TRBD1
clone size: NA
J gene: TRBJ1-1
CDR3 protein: CASSLWQGGTEAFF
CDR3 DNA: TGTGCCAGCAGTTTGTGGCAGGGGGGCACTGAAGCTTTCTTT

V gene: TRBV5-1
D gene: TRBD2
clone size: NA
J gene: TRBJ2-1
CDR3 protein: CASSWAGTSGMNEQFF
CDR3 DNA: TGCGCCAGCAGCTGGGCCGGGACTAGCGGGATGAATGAGCAGTTCTTC

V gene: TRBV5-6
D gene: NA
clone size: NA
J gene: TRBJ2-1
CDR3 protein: CASSVTSWGDEQFF
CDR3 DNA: TGTGCCAGCAGCGTGACCTCGTGGGGCGATGAGCAGTTCTTC

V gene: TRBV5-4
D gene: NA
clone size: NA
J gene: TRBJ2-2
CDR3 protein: CASSSGAVGGGELFF
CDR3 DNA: TGTGCCAGCAGCTCCGGTGCGGTGGGGGGCGGGGAGCTGTTTTTT

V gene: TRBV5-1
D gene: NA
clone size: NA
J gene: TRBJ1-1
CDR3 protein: CASNLGDPSGEAFF
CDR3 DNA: TGCGCCAGCAACCTCGGGGATCCAAGTGGTGAAGCTTTCTTT

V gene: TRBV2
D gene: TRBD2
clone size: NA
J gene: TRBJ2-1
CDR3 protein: CASSEIAGYNEQFF
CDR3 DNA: TGTGCCAGCAGTGAAATAGCGGGATACAATGAGCAGTTCTTC

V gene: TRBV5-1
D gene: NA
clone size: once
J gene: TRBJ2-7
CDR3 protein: CASSTETPAVEQYF
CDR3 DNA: TGCGCCAGCAGCACCGAGACACCGGCAGTAGAGCAGTACTTC

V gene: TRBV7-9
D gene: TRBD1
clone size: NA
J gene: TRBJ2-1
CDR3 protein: CASSLGTGVNEQFF
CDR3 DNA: TGTGCCAGCAGCTTAGGGACAGGGGTTAATGAGCAGTTCTTC

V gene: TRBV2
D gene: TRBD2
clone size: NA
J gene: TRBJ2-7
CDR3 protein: CASTKREGRDEQYF
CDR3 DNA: TGTGCCAGCACTAAACGGGAGGGCCGCGACGAGCAGTACTTC

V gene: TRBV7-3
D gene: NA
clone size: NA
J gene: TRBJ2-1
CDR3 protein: CASSLGVVNEQFF
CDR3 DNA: TGTGCCAGCAGCTTAGGAGTGGTCAATGAGCAGTTCTTC

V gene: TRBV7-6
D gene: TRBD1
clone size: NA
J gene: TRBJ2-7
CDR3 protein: CASSFVTGSYEQYF
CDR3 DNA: TGTGCCAGCAGCTTTGTGACAGGGTCCTACGAGCAGTACTTC

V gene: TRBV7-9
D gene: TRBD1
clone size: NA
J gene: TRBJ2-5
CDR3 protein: CASSTRPGTEQETQYF
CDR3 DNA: TGTGCCAGCAGTACCAGACCAGGGACAGAACAAGAGACCCAGTACTTC

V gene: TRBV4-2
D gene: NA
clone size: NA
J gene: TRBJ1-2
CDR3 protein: CASSQDGTGLTYGYTF
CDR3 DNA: TGTGCCAGCAGCCAAGATGGAACAGGCCTTACTTATGGCTACACCTTC

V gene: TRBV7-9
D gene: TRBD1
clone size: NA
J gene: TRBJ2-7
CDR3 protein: CASSLVGTGPHEQYF
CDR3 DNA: TGTGCCAGCAGCTTAGTCGGGACAGGGCCCCACGAGCAGTACTTC

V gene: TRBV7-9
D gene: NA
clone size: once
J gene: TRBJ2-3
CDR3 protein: CASSSTGPDTQYF
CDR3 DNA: TGTGCCAGCAGCTCGACAGGACCAGATACGCAGTATTTT

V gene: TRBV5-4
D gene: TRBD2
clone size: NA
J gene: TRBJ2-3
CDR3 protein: CASSFPIAGGRRGTDTQYF
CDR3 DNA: TGTGCCAGCAGCTTTCCCATAGCGGGGGGGCGACGGGGCACAGATACGCAGTATTTT

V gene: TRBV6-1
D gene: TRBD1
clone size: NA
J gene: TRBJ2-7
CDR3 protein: CASIPGPTGAYEQYF
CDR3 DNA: TGTGCCAGCATTCCGGGACCGACAGGGGCCTACGAGCAGTACTTC

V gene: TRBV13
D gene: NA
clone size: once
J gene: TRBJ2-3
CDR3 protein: CASSETTGDTQYF
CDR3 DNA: TGTGCCAGCAGCGAAACTACAGGAGATACGCAGTATTTT

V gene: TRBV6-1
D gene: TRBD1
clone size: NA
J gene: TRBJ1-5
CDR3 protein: CASQGQGVQPQHF
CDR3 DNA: TGTGCCTCCCAGGGACAGGGGGTTCAGCCCCAGCATTTT

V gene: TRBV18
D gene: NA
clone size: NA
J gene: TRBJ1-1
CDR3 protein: CASSPSVAGSVNTEAFF
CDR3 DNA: TGTGCCAGCTCACCATCGGTGGCTGGAAGCGTGAACACTGAAGCTTTCTTT

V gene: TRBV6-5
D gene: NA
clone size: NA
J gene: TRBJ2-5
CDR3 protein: CASSYSYQETQYF
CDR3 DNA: TGTGCCAGCAGTTACAGCTACCAAGAGACCCAGTACTTC

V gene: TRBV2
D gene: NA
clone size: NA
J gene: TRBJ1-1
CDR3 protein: CASISTAMNTEAFF
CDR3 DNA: TGTGCCAGCATCTCGACAGCTATGAACACTGAAGCTTTCTTT

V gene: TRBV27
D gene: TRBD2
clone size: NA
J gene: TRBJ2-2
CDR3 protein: CASSPQPGLAGGSGVGELFF
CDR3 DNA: TGTGCCAGCAGTCCCCAACCGGGACTAGCGGGGGGGTCTGGGGTCGGGGAGCTGTTTTTT

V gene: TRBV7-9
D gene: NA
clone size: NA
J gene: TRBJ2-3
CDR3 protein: CASSLAWGDPTDTQYF
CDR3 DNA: TGTGCCAGCAGCTTAGCGTGGGGCGACCCCACAGATACGCAGTATTTT

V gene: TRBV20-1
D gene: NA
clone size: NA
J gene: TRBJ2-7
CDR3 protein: CSALEYEQYF
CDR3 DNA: TGCAGTGCTCTCGAGTACGAGCAGTACTTC

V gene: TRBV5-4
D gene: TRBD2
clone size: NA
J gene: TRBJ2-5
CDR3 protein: CASSPTGGETQYF
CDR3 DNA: TGTGCCAGCAGCCCTACGGGAGGAGAGACCCAGTACTTC

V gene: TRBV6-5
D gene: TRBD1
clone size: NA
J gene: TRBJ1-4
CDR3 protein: CASRRQGAREKLFF
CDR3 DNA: TGTGCCAGCAGGCGACAGGGGGCGCGAGAAAAACTGTTTTTT

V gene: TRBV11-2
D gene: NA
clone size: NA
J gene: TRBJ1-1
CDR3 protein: CASSKGVGGTEAFF
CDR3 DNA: TGTGCCAGCAGCAAAGGGGTAGGGGGCACTGAAGCTTTCTTT

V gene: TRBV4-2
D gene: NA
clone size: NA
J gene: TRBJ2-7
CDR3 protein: CASSRENAYEQYF
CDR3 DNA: TGTGCCAGCAGCCGGGAGAATGCCTACGAGCAGTACTTC

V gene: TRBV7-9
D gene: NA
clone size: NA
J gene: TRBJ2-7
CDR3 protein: CASGRERRDYEQYF
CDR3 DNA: TGTGCCAGCGGGCGGGAACGCCGAGACTACGAGCAGTACTTC

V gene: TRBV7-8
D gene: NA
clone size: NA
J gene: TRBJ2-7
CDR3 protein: CASSSGKREQYF
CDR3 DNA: TGTGCCAGCAGCTCGGGAAAGAGGGAGCAGTACTTC

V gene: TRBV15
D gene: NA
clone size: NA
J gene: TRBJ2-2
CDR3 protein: CATSGIDASFNGELFF
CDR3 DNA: TGTGCCACCAGCGGGATCGACGCTAGCTTCAACGGGGAGCTGTTTTTT

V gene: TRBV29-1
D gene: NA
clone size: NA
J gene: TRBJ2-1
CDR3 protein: CSVVVVEQFF
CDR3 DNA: TGCAGCGTTGTAGTCGTTGAGCAGTTCTTC

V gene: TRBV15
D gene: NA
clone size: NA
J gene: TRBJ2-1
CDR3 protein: CATSRGLAYNEQFF
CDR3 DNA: TGTGCCACCAGCAGAGGACTGGCCTACAATGAGCAGTTCTTC

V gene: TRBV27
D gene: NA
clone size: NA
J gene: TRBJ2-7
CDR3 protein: CASSLGAATASYEQYF
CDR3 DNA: TGTGCCAGCAGTTTGGGGGCCGCGACTGCCTCCTACGAGCAGTACTTC

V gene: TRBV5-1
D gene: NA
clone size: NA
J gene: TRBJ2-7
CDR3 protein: CASSFGGSSYEQYF
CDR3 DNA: TGCGCCAGCAGCTTTGGTGGGAGCTCCTACGAGCAGTACTTC

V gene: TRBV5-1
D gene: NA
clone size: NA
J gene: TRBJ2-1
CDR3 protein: CASSLNQGSERQFF
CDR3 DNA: TGCGCCAGCAGCTTGAATCAGGGATCTGAACGGCAGTTCTTC

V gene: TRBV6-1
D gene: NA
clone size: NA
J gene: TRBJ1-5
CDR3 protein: CASSGTLISGISQPQHF
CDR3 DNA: TGTGCCAGCAGTGGTACATTGATCTCAGGGATTAGTCAGCCCCAGCATTTT

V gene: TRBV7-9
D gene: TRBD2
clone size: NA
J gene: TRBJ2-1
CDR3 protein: CASSSQPLAGGPSYNEQFF
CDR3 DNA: TGTGCCAGCAGCTCACAACCCCTAGCGGGGGGGCCATCCTACAATGAGCAGTTCTTC